This note documents a single TCR beta chain sequence. Its cognate antigen is unknown. These data come from a study of CD8+ T cells in alopecia areata. Points from the study as a whole: Lesional scalp, especially alopecia totalis/universalis, showed higher clonality than normal scalp.

Trimming left V 8 bases short and J 9 bases short, with 10 bases between. Germline V lookup: CDR1 SNHLY, CDR2 FYNNEI. This CDR3 has 11 amino acids. Sorted populations comprised CD4+ and CD8+ T cells obtained from PBMCs. Reverse transcribed after extraction, RNA yielded cDNA as the sequencing template. Sequencing used immunoSEQ multiplex PCR; TCRdb keeps in-frame clones, though not all of them. The table includes 90,000 to 120,000 clones, 55% to 60% detected once. The sequencing sample was made of NKG2D-low CD8+ T cells sorted from blood. This receptor was identified in a human donor with alopecia areata. The chain combines TRBV2 with TRBJ2-2; D unclear. The CDR3 spells CASGPNWELFF. CDR3 DNA sequence: TGTGCCAGCGGGCCGAATTGGGAGCTGTTTTTT.